Below, 18 T cell receptor beta chains from the same sample are listed, as sequenced in a study of T cell clusters in autoimmune cytopenias. TRB was amplified from 250 ng of peripheral blood genomic DNA per sample. TRB rearrangements were amplified by touch-down multiplex PCR with mixed TRB-A/B primers. TCRdb reanalyzed the multiplex PCR reads, giving one entry per CDR3 protein sequence and no DNA. The listing records 600 or so distinct CDR3 sequences. The same sample was also studied in work on T cell repertoires in aging, cancer and after chemotherapy.

What was sequenced was peripheral blood. All receptors derive from a human donor with chronic lymphocytic leukemia.

Its frequency marks this clonotype as medium-sized. CDR3 protein: CSARGLWTSSYEQYF. V is TRBV20-1 and J is TRBJ2-7; TCRdb's D gene call, TRBD2, goes unchecked for lack of DNA. CDR3 length equals 15 residues. The germline gives CDR1 DFQATT, CDR2 SNEGSKA (reference sequence).

Considering frequency, this clonotype is large. The V gene is TRBV18, the J gene TRBJ2-1; TCRdb returns TRBD1, unconfirmable since there is no DNA. The germline V gene has CDR1 KGHSH and CDR2 LQKENI. The CDR3 is 14 residues long. This CDR3 reads CASSRTGYYNEQFF.

This clonotype counts as medium-sized by frequency. The rearrangement links TRBV11-2 to TRBJ1-2; TCRdb's D call, TRBD1, is unchecked because there is no DNA. This CDR3 comprises 14 residues. The germline V gene has CDR1 SGHAT and CDR2 FQNNGV. CDR3 sequence reads: CASSPRDRGGGYTF.

The chain carries TRBV27 and TRBJ2-2; there is no DNA to check the TCRdb D call of TRBD1. This CDR3 has 15 residues. Germline assignment: CDR1 MNHEY and CDR2 SMNVEV (reference sequence). The CDR3 spells CASSYRGHVTGELFF.

This clonotype is medium-sized by frequency. The rearrangement uses TRBV7-2 and TRBJ1-2; TCRdb proposes TRBD1, but this gene call is untestable without DNA. This CDR3 is built from 12 residues. Germline V lookup: CDR1 SGHTA, CDR2 FQGNSA. CDR3 sequence reads: CASSQTGRGYTF. The whole variable domain, remainder taken from reference TRBV7-2 and TRBJ1-2, is GAGVSQSPSNKVTEKGKDVELRCDPISGHTALYWYRQSLGQGLEFLIYFQGNSAPDKSGLPSDRFSAERTGGSVSTLTIQRTQQEDSAVYLCASSQTGRGYTFGSGTRLTVV.

The chain combines TRBV29-1 with TRBJ2-5; checking the TCRdb D call of TRBD2 is not possible without DNA. Per germline, CDR1 SQVTM and CDR2 ANQGSEA. The CDR3 consists of 16 residues. This CDR3 is CSVEGPTSGRSETQYF.

This chain links TRBV6-2 or TRBV6-3 with TRBJ1-1; the TCRdb call, TRBD1, lacks DNA for checking. CDR1 and CDR2 from the germline V gene are MNHEY and SVGEGT. The CDR3 is made up of 13 amino acids. The CDR3 spells CASSVTGGTEAFF.

This clonotype is classed as large by frequency. CDR3 region: CASSPRGSYEQYF. The chain has TRBV6-5 and TRBJ2-7. There are 13 residues in the CDR3. Germline loops: CDR1 MNHEY, CDR2 SVGAGI.

Judged by frequency, this clonotype is medium-sized (0.01 to 0.1%). The chain links TRBV7-2 to TRBJ2-7. The germline V gene encodes CDR1 SGHTA and CDR2 FQGNSA. The CDR3 is made up of 13 amino acids. CDR3 sequence: CASSLRETHEQYF.

The gene calls are TRBV20-1 and TRBJ2-7; the TCRdb call, TRBD2, lacks DNA for checking. The germline V gene encodes CDR1 DFQATT and CDR2 SNEGSKA (reference sequence). This CDR3 spans 17 amino acids. CDR3 loop: CSARRIYGLAGVYEQYF.

Measured by frequency, this clonotype is large. The genes are TRBV19 and TRBJ1-6; the TRBD1 assignment by TCRdb is unverifiable without DNA. Germline V gives CDR1 LNHDA, CDR2 SQIVND (reference sequence). The CDR3 runs to 13 residues. CDR3 amino acids: CASNQGARSPLHF.

This clonotype is called large based on its frequency. V usage is TRBV27 and J usage is TRBJ1-2; TCRdb outputs TRBD1, but without DNA this stays unchecked. The CDR3 has 15 amino acids. Per the germline V gene, CDR1 is MNHEY and CDR2 is SMNVEV (reference sequence). The CDR3 protein is CASSLVGPWDYGYTF.

Judged by frequency, this clonotype is medium-sized. The rearrangement links TRBV7-2 to TRBJ2-7; the TRBD1 assignment by TCRdb is unverifiable without DNA. Germline CDR1 SGHTA, CDR2 FQGNSA. This CDR3 is built from 16 residues. This CDR3 is CASSFEWGGPSYEQYF.

The V call is TRBV6-2 or TRBV6-3, the J call TRBJ2-1; TCRdb names TRBD1, which stays unverified in the absence of DNA. The CDR3 has 12 residues. The germline V gene has CDR1 MNHEY and CDR2 SVGEGT. This CDR3 reads CASSPLGTQQFF.

Frequency places this clonotype as medium-sized. The rearrangement links TRBV5-1 to TRBJ1-2; TCRdb's D gene call, TRBD1, goes unchecked for lack of DNA. This CDR3 comprises 15 residues. CDR1 is SGHRS, CDR2 YFSETQ, per germline. The CDR3 spells CASSLEQGANYGYTF.

The gene calls are TRBV11-3 and TRBJ2-5; TCRdb selects TRBD1, and the lack of DNA leaves this call unchecked. CDR3 length: 18 residues. Per germline, CDR1 SGHNT and CDR2 YENEEA. The CDR3 region is CASSLKGQGNRRLETQYF.

This clonotype registers large by frequency. The chain links TRBV19 to TRBJ2-6. Germline loops: CDR1 LNHDA, CDR2 SQIVND (reference sequence). CDR3 length: 15 residues. The CDR3 sequence: CASSMGGSGANVLTF.

The chain uses TRBV6-5 and TRBJ2-5. There are 12 residues in the CDR3. Germline CDR1 reads MNHEY; CDR2 reads SVGAGI. CDR3 in amino acids: CASSYGEETQYF.